The rows below give T cell receptor beta chains drawn from one sample of a study of blood T cell repertoires in COVID-19. Only in-frame clones appear in the TCRdb table, and some are missing; sequencing was by immunoSEQ multiplex PCR. The data contain more than 150,000 clones, around 80% of them singletons. The sample taken for sequencing was PBMCs or T cells enriched from blood (not recorded which). These TCRs come from a woman aged 55 to 70 who had recovered from COVID-19. The CDR3 runs from the conserved cysteine through the conserved F or W. A D gene is named only where the DNA matches it firmly. Part of the rows lack a size; the others show once, few, many or a class for expanded clones.

v_gene: TRBV5-5; j_gene: TRBJ2-5; abundance: NA; d_gene: TRBD1; len: 15; CDR3nt: TGTGCCAGCAGCTTCCGGACAGGGGGGCGAGAGACCCAGTACTTC; CDR3aa: CASSFRTGGRETQYF
v_gene: TRBV19; j_gene: TRBJ2-7; abundance: NA; d_gene: TRBD2; len: 17; CDR3nt: TGTGCCAGTAGTATTCCCCAAAGGGGTAGCGGGAGCTACGAGCAGTACTTC; CDR3aa: CASSIPQRGSGSYEQYF
v_gene: TRBV9; j_gene: TRBJ1-2; abundance: NA; d_gene: NA; len: 13; CDR3nt: TGTGCCAGCAGCGTAGAGGCAGGTCTTGGCTACACCTTC; CDR3aa: CASSVEAGLGYTF
v_gene: TRBV7-3; j_gene: TRBJ1-1; abundance: once; d_gene: NA; len: 13; CDR3nt: TGTGCCAGCAGCTTAAGACAGTTCGCTGAAGCTTTCTTT; CDR3aa: CASSLRQFAEAFF
v_gene: TRBV19; j_gene: TRBJ2-1; abundance: NA; d_gene: NA; len: 15; CDR3nt: TGTGCCAGTAGTATAACCATTACTAGGTCCTATGAGCAGTTCTTC; CDR3aa: CASSITITRSYEQFF
v_gene: TRBV5-4; j_gene: TRBJ2-3; abundance: NA; d_gene: NA; len: 15; CDR3nt: TGTGCCAGCAGCCCTGGGACTTCTCCCACAGATACGCAGTATTTT; CDR3aa: CASSPGTSPTDTQYF
v_gene: TRBV19; j_gene: TRBJ2-2; abundance: NA; d_gene: TRBD2; len: 15; CDR3nt: TGTGCCAGTAAAGGGCTAGCGGGGAACACCGGGGAGCTGTTTTTT; CDR3aa: CASKGLAGNTGELFF
v_gene: TRBV7-8; j_gene: TRBJ1-1; abundance: NA; d_gene: NA; len: 16; CDR3nt: TGTGCCAGCAGCTTGTTTGCGGGGGGGCCGAACACTGAAGCTTTCTTT; CDR3aa: CASSLFAGGPNTEAFF
v_gene: TRBV5-1; j_gene: TRBJ2-7; abundance: NA; d_gene: NA; len: 14; CDR3nt: TGCGCCAGCACCCGGGGAACAGGGACCTACGAGCAGTACTTC; CDR3aa: CASTRGTGTYEQYF
v_gene: TRBV24-1; j_gene: TRBJ1-2; abundance: few; d_gene: TRBD1; len: 16; CDR3nt: TGTGCCACCAGTGACTCCGGGACAGGGGGGGTCTATGGCTACACCTTC; CDR3aa: CATSDSGTGGVYGYTF
v_gene: TRBV24-1; j_gene: TRBJ2-1; abundance: NA; d_gene: NA; len: 12; CDR3nt: TGTGCCACCAGTGATTTTGGCCATGAGCAGTTCTTC; CDR3aa: CATSDFGHEQFF
v_gene: TRBV19; j_gene: TRBJ2-1; abundance: NA; d_gene: NA; len: 15; CDR3nt: TGTGCCAGTAGTATAGACCCCGGGGGCTACAATGAGCAGTTCTTC; CDR3aa: CASSIDPGGYNEQFF
v_gene: TRBV7-9; j_gene: TRBJ2-5; abundance: NA; d_gene: TRBD1; len: 15; CDR3nt: TGTGCCAGCAGCTCCGGGACAGGGGGCCGAGAGACCCAGTACTTC; CDR3aa: CASSSGTGGRETQYF
v_gene: TRBV27; j_gene: TRBJ2-7; abundance: NA; d_gene: TRBD1; len: 13; CDR3nt: TGTGCCAGCAAGGGGACAGGGGTTGGTGAGCAGTACTTC; CDR3aa: CASKGTGVGEQYF
v_gene: TRBV5-1; j_gene: TRBJ2-3; abundance: NA; d_gene: TRBD2; len: 16; CDR3nt: TGCGCCAGCAGCTTGGCGGGACTAGGGAGCACAGATACGCAGTATTTT; CDR3aa: CASSLAGLGSTDTQYF
v_gene: TRBV30; j_gene: TRBJ2-5; abundance: NA; d_gene: NA; len: 13; CDR3nt: TGTGCCTGGGGGCGGGGGCTCCAAGAGACCCAGTACTTC; CDR3aa: CAWGRGLQETQYF
v_gene: TRBV30; j_gene: TRBJ2-2; abundance: NA; d_gene: NA; len: 12; CDR3nt: TGTGCCTGGAGTCTAGTTTCCGGGGAGCTGTTTTTT; CDR3aa: CAWSLVSGELFF
v_gene: TRBV5-1; j_gene: TRBJ2-7; abundance: few; d_gene: NA; len: 13; CDR3nt: TGCGCCAGCAGCGCGCGGGAATCCTACGAGCAGTACTTC; CDR3aa: CASSARESYEQYF
v_gene: TRBV5-1; j_gene: TRBJ2-5; abundance: NA; d_gene: TRBD2; len: 18; CDR3nt: TGCGCCAGCAGCTTAGGTAGCGGGGGGCTCAATCGGCCCGAGACCCAGTACTTC; CDR3aa: CASSLGSGGLNRPETQYF
v_gene: TRBV3-1/TRBV3-2; j_gene: TRBJ1-4; abundance: NA; d_gene: TRBD1; len: 14; CDR3nt: TGTGCCAGCAGCCTACAGGGGGGAGATGAAAAACTGTTTTTT; CDR3aa: CASSLQGGDEKLFF
v_gene: TRBV19; j_gene: TRBJ1-6; abundance: NA; d_gene: NA; len: 16; CDR3nt: TGTGCCAGTAGTTCAAGCCCCGGGACTACCTATTCACCCCTCCACTTT; CDR3aa: CASSSSPGTTYSPLHF
v_gene: TRBV27; j_gene: TRBJ1-1; abundance: few; d_gene: NA; len: 13; CDR3nt: TGTGCCAGCAGTCTGGACAGATTCACTGAAGCTTTCTTT; CDR3aa: CASSLDRFTEAFF